This T cell receptor (beta chain) is from a study of cytotoxic CD8 clonotypes in ibrutinib-treated CLL. Study-wide background: Among patients, about 25 responded partially and 2 completely; approximately 15 then stayed remitted and some twelve progressed after median about 74 months. Study findings and constraints: Clonality went up at the time of ibrutinib response, stayed stable in sustained remission, and later dropped back toward its baseline level at progression.

Germline V gives CDR1 MGHRA, CDR2 YSYEKL. The CDR3 loop spans 14 amino acids. Trimming pared 2 bases from V and 4 bases from J, leaving 12 bases between. Here immunoSEQ multiplex PCR was the method, and the copy in TCRdb shows in-frame clones only, minus some. The data show more than 85,000 clones, 60% to 80% seen once. Comments on this clone: Its antigen is not known.

V usage is TRBV4-1 and J usage is TRBJ2-7, with D possibly matching TRBD1 (6 bases). The sequence was collected from a human donor with chronic lymphocytic leukemia. The source material was PBMCs, sampled after 24 months of ibrutinib treatment. The chain's CDR3 is CASSQPQQGYEQYF. For the CDR3, the DNA is TGCGCCAGCAGCCAACCGCAACAGGGATACGAGCAGTACTTC.